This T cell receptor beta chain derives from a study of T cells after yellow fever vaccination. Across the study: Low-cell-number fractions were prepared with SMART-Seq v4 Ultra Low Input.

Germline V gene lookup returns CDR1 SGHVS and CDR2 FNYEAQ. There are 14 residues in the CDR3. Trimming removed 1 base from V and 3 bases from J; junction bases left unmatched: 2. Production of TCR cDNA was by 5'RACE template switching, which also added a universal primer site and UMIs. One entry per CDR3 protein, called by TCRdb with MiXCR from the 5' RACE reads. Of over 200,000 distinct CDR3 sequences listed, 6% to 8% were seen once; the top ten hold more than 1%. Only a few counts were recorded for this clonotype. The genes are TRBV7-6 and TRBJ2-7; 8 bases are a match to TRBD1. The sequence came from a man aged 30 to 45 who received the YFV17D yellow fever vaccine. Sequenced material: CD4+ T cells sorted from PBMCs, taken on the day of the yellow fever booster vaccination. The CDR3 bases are TGTGCCAGCAGCTTAGAGGGACAGGTCTACGAGCAGTACTTC. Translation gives CASSLEGQVYEQYF.